In its sample, the clone carrying this TCR beta chain was seen a few times. Germline CDR1 reads MNHEY; CDR2 reads SVGAGI. CDR3 length equals 16 residues. Trimming cost V 0 bases and J 0 bases, with 6 bases left between them. Clones were sequenced by immunoSEQ multiplex PCR, and TCRdb holds only the in-frame ones, with some missing. The repertoire has about 160,000 clones, less than 95% of them found once; the top ten carry around 4.4%. This specimen comes from a study of T cell responses to AZD1222 COVID-19 vaccine. This receptor was obtained from an adult in good health. The chain couples TRBV6-5 to TRBJ1-6; D gene unclear. This material consisted of peripheral blood, taken on day 0 of AZD1222 vaccination. The CDR3 DNA follows: TGTGCCAGCAGTTACTCTCGGGGCTCCTATAATTCACCCCTCCACTTT. This gives the protein CASSYSRGSYNSPLHF.